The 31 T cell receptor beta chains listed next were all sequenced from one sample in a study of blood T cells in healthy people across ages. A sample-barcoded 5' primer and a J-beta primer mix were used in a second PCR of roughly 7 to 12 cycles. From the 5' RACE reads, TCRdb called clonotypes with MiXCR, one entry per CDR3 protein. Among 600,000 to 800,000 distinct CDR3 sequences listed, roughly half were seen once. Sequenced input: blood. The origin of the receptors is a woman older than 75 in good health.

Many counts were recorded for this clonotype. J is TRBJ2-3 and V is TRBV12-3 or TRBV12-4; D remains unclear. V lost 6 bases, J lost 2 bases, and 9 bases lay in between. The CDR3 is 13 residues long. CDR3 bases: TGTGCCAGCAGGGACGGTTACACAGATACGCAGTATTTT. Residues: CASRDGYTDTQYF.

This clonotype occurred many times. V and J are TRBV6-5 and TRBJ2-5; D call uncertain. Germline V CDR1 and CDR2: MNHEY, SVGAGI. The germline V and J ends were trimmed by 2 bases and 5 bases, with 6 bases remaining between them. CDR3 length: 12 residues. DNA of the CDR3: TGTGCCAGCAGTTACCCCCCGGAGACCCAGTACTTC. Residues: CASSYPPETQYF.

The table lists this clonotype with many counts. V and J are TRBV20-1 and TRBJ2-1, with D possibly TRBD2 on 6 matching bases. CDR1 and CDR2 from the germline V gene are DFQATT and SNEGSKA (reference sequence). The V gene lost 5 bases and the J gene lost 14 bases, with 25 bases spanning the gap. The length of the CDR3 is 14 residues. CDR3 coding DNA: TGCAGTGCTCACCCAACTAGGGTGGGGGGTTGGGAGTTCTTC. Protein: CSAHPTRVGGWEFF.

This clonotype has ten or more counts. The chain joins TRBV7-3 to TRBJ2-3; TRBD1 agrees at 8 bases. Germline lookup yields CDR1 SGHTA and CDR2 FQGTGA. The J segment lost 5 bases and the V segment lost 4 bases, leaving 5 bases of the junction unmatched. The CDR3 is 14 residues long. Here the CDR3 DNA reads TGTGCCAGCAGCTCCACAGGGGGAGGAGATACGCAGTATTTT. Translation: CASSSTGGGDTQYF.

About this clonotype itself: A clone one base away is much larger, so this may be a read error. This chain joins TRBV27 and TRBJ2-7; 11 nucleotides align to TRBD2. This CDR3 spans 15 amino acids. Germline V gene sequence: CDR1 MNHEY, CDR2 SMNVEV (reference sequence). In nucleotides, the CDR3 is TGTGCCAGCAGTGACCGACTAGCGGGACGCTACGAGCAGTGCTTC. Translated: CASSDRLAGRYEQCF.

The CDR3 DNA follows: TGTGCCAGCAGTGACGAACAGGGCTCTGGCTACACCTTC. Translating gives CASSDEQGSGYTF. The chain carries TRBV6-6 and TRBJ1-2, with TRBD1 as a possible D gene (6 bases). V was trimmed by 5 bases and J by 7 bases, leaving 14 bases between them. Germline CDR1 and CDR2: MNHNY and SVGAGI (reference sequence). The CDR3 has 13 amino acids.

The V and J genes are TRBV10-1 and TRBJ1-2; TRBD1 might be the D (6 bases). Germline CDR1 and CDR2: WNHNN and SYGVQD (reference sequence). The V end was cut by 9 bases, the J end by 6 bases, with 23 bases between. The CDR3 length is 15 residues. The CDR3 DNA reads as TGCGCCAGACATTTAAATGGACAGATTTCTGATGGCTACACCTTC. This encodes CARHLNGQISDGYTF.

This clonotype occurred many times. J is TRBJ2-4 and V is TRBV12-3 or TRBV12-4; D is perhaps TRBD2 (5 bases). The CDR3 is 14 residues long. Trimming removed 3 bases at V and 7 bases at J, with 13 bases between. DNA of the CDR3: TGTGCCAGCAGTTTTATCGTTAGAGGGAACATTCAGTACTTC. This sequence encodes CASSFIVRGNIQYF.

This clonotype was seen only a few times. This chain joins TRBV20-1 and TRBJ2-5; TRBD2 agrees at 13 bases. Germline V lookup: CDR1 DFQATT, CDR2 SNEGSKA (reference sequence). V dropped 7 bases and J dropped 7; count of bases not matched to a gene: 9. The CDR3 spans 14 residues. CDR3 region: CSVKLAGGRMTQYF. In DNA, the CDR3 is TGCAGTGTCAAACTAGCGGGAGGGCGGATGACCCAGTACTTC.

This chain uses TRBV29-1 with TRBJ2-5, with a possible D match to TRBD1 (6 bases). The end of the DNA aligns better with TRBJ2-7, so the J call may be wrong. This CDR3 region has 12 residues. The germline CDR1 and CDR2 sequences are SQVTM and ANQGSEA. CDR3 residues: CSVITGLNEQYF. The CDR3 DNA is TGCAGCGTAATTACAGGGTTAAACGAGCAGTACTTC.

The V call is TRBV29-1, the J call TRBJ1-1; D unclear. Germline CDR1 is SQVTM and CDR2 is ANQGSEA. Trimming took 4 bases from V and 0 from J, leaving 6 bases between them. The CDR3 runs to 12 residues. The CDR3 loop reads CSVGAMNTEAFF. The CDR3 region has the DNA TGCAGCGTTGGCGCTATGAACACTGAAGCTTTCTTT. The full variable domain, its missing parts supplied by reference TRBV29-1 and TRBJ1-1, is SAVISQKPSRDICQRGTSLTIQCQVDSQVTMMFWYRQQPGQSLTLIATANQGSEATYESGFVIDKFPISRPNLTFSTLTVSNMSPEDSSIYLCSVGAMNTEAFFGQGTRLTVV.

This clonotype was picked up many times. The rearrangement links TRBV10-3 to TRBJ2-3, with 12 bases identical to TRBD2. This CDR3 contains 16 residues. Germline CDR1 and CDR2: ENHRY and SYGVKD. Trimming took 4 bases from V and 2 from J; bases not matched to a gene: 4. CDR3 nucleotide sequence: TGTGCCATCAGTGGCACTAGCGGGGGGTTCACAGATACGCAGTATTTT. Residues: CAISGTSGGFTDTQYF.

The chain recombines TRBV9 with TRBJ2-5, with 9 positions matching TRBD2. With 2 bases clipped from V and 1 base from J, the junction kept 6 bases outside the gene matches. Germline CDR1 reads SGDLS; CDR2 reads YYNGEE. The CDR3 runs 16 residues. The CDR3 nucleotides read TGTGCCAGCAGCGTTTTAGCGGGGGCCAGCCAAGAGACCCAGTACTTC. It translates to CASSVLAGASQETQYF.

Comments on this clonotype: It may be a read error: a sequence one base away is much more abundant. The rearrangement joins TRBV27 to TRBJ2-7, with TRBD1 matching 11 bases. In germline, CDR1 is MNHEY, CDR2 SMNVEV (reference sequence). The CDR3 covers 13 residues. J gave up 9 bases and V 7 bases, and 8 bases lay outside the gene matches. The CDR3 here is CASNGQGADGQYF. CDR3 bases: TGTGCCAGCAATGGACAGGGGGCAGACGGGCAGTACTTC.

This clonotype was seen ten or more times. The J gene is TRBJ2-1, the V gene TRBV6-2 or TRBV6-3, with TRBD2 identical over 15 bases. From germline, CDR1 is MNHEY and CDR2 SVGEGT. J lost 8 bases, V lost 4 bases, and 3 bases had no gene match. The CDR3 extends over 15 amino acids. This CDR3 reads CASSSGTSGRYEQFF. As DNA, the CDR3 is TGTGCCAGCAGTTCCGGGACTAGCGGGAGGTATGAGCAGTTCTTC.

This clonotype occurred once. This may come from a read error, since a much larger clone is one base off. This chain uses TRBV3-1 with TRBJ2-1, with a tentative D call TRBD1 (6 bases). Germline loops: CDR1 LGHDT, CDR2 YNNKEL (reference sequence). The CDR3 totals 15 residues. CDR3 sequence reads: CASGQIRGQINEQFF. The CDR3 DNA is TGTGCCAGCGGCCAAATCAGGGGACAAATCAATGAGCAGTTCTTC.

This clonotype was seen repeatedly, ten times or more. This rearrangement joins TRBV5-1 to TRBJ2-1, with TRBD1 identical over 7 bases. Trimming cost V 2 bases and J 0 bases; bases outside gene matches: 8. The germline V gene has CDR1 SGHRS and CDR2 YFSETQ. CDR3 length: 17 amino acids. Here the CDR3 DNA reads TGCGCCAGCAGCTTACTCCCGGGACAGACCTCCTACAATGAGCAGTTCTTC. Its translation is CASSLLPGQTSYNEQFF.

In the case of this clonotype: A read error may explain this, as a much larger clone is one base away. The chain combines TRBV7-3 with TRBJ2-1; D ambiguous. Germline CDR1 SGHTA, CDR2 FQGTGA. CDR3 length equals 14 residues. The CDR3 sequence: CAGSPRASYNEQFF. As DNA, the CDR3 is TGTGCCGGCAGCCCAAGAGCCTCCTACAATGAGCAGTTCTTC.

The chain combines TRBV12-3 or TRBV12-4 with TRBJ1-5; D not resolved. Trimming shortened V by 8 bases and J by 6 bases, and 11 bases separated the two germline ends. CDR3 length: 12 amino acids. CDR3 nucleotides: TGTGCCAGCGGCTTTACCACTCAGCCCCAGCATTTT. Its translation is CASGFTTQPQHF.

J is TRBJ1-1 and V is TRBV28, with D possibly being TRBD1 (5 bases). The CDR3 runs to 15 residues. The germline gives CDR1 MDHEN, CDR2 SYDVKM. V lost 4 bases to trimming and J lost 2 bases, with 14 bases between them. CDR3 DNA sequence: TGTGCCAGCAGTTACTCCGGGACTCAAAACACTGAAGCTTTCTTT. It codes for CASSYSGTQNTEAFF. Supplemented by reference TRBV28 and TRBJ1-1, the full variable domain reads DVKVTQSSRYLVKRTGEKVFLECVQDMDHENMFWYRQDPGLGLRLIYFSYDVKMKEKGDIPEGYSVSREKKERFSLILESASTNQTSMYLCASSYSGTQNTEAFFGQGTRLTVV.

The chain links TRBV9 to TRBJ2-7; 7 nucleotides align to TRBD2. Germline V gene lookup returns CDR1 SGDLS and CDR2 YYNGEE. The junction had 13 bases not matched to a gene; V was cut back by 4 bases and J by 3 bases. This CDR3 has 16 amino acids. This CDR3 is CASSPNSGPGIYEQYF. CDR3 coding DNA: TGTGCCAGCAGCCCCAATAGCGGGCCGGGTATCTACGAGCAGTACTTC.

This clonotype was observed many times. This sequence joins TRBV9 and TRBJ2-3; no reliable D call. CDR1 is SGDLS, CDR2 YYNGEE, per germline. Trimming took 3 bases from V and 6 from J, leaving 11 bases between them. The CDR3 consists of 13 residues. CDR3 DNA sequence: TGTGCCAGCAGCGCAAACCGAGCCGATACGCAGTATTTT. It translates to CASSANRADTQYF.

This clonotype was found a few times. CDR3 DNA sequence: TGTGCCAGCAGTTTAAGGGGCAGGGCCCGTGGCAATGAGCAGTACTTC. It yields the protein CASSLRGRARGNEQYF. This rearrangement joins TRBV12-3 or TRBV12-4 to TRBJ2-5; TRBD1 is a possible D gene (5 bases). Deletions cut 2 bases from V and 11 bases from J, with 24 bases between. This CDR3 comprises 16 residues.

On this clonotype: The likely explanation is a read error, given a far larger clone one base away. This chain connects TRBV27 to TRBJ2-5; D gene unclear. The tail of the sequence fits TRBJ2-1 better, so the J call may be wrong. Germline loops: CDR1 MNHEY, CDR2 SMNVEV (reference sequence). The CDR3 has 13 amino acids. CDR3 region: CASSLRVQETQFF. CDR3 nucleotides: TGTGCCAGCAGTTTACGGGTCCAAGAGACCCAGTTCTTC.

The CDR3 nucleotides read TGCAGTGCTAGAGATGTCAGACTCCAAGAGACCCAGTACTTC. Encoded protein: CSARDVRLQETQYF. This chain connects TRBV20-1 to TRBJ2-5, with D unclear. Trimming left V 0 bases short and J 1 base short, with 9 bases between. From germline, CDR1 is DFQATT and CDR2 SNEGSKA (reference sequence). There are 14 residues in the CDR3.

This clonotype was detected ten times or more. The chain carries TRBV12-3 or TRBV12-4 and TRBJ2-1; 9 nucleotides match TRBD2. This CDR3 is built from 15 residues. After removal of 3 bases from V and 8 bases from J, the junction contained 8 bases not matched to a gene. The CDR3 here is CASSLISGGPHEQFF. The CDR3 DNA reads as TGTGCCAGCAGTTTGATCAGCGGGGGGCCCCATGAGCAGTTCTTC.

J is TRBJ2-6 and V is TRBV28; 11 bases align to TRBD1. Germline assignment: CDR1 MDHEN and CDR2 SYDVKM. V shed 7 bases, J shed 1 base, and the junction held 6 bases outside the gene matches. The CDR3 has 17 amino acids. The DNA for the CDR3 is TGTGCCAGCACCAACGGACAGGGGGCTTCTGGGGCCAACGTCCTGACTTTC. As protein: CASTNGQGASGANVLTF.

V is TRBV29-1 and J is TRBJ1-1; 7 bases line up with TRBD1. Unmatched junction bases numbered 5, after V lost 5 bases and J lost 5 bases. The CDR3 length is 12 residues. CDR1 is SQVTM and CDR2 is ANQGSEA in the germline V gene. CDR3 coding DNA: TGCAGCGTTAGGGACAGCCGGACTGAAGCTTTCTTT. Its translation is CSVRDSRTEAFF.

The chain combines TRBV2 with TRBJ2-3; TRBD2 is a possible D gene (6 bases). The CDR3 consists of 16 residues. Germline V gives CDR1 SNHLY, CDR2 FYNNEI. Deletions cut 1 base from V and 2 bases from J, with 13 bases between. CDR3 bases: TGTGCCAGCAGTGAAGTGGCGGGGCAAATCACAGATACGCAGTATTTT. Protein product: CASSEVAGQITDTQYF.

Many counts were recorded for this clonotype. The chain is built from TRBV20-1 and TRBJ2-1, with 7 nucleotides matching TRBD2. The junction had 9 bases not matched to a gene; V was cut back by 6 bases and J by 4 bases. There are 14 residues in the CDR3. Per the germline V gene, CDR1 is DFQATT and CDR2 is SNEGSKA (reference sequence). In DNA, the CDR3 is TGCAGTGCGGGCGGGAGCGGAGGGTACAATGAGCAGTTCTTC. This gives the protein CSAGGSGGYNEQFF.

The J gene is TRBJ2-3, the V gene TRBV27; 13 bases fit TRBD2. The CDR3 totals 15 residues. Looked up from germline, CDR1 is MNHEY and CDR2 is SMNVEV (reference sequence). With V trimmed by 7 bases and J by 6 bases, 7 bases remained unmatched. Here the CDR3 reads CASNPKTSGGDTQYF. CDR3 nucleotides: TGTGCCAGCAACCCTAAGACTAGCGGGGGGGATACGCAGTATTTT.